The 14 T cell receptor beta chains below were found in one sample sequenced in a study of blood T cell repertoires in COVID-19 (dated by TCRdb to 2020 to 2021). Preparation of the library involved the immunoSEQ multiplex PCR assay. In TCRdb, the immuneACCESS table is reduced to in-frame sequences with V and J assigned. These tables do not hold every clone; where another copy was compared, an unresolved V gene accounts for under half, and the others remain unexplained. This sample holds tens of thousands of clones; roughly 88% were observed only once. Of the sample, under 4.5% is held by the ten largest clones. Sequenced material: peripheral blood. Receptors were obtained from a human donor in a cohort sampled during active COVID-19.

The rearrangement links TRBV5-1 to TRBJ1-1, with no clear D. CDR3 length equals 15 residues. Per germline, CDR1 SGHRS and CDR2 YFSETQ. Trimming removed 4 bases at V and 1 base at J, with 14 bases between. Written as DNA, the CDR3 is TGCGCCAGCAGCGTAAACAGAATGGCGAACACTGAAGCTTTCTTT. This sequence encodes CASSVNRMANTEAFF.

This CDR3 is CASSLNRGKETQYF. CDR3 coding DNA: TGTGCCAGCTCACTAAACAGGGGAAAAGAGACCCAGTACTTC. This sequence joins TRBV18 and TRBJ2-5; 7 positions match TRBD1. V lost 4 bases to trimming and J lost 3 bases; unmatched junction nucleotides: 5. Germline CDR1 KGHSH, CDR2 LQKENI. There are 14 residues in the CDR3.

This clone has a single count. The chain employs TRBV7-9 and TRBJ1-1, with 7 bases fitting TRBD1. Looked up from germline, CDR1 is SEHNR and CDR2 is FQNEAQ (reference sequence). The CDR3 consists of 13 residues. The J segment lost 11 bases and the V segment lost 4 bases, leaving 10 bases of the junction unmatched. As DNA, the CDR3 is TGTGCCAGCAGCTCAACACAGGGGTCCGCGGCTTTCTTT. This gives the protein CASSSTQGSAAFF.

CDR3 sequence: CASSLGTGAYGYTF. CDR3 nucleotide sequence: TGTGCCAGCAGCTTAGGGACAGGGGCCTATGGCTACACCTTC. V and J are TRBV7-6 and TRBJ1-2; 9 bases match TRBD1. V shed 1 base and J 4 bases; nucleotides not matched to a gene: 1. This CDR3 is 14 amino acids long. Germline CDR1 reads SGHVS; CDR2 reads FNYEAQ.

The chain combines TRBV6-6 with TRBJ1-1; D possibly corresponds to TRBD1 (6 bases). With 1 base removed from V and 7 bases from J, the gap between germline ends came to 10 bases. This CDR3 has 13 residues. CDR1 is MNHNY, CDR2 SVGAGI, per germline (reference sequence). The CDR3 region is CASSYLGDIEAFF. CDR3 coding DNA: TGTGCCAGCAGTTACTTGGGGGACATTGAAGCTTTCTTT.

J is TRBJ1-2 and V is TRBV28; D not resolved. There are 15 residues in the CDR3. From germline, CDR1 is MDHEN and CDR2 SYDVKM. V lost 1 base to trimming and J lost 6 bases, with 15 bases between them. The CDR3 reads CASSLSSFFLHGYTF. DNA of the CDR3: TGTGCCAGCAGTTTATCTTCGTTCTTCCTCCATGGCTACACCTTC.

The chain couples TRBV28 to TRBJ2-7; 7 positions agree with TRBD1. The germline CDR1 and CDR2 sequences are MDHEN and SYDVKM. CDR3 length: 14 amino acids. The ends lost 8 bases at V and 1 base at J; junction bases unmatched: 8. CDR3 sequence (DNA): TGTGCCAGCCTAGAGGGGACAGCGTCCTACGAGCAGTACTTC. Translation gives CASLEGTASYEQYF. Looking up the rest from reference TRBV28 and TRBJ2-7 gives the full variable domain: DVKVTQSSRYLVKRTGEKVFLECVQDMDHENMFWYRQDPGLGLRLIYFSYDVKMKEKGDIPEGYSVSREKKERFSLILESASTNQTSMYLCASLEGTASYEQYFGPGTRLTVT.

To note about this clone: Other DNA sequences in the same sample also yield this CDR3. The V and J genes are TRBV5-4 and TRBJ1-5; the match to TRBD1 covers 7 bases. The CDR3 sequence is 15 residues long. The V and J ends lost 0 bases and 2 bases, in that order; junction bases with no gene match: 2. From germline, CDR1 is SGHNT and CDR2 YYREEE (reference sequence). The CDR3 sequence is CASSLGTGGNQPQHF. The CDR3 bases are TGTGCCAGCAGCTTGGGTACAGGGGGCAATCAGCCCCAGCATTTT.

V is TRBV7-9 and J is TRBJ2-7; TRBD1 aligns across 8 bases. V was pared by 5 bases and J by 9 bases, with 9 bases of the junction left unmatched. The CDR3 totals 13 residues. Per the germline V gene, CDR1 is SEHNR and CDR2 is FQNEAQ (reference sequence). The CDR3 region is CASSPPGTGGQYF. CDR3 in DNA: TGTGCCAGCAGCCCTCCGGGAACAGGGGGGCAGTACTTC.

CDR3 in DNA: TGTGCCAGCAGGCTCGGGGGGGCCTTGGCAGATACGCAGTATTTT. Its protein product is CASRLGGALADTQYF. This chain uses TRBV7-9 with TRBJ2-3; 8 nucleotides line up with TRBD2. The germline V gene has CDR1 SEHNR and CDR2 FQNEAQ (reference sequence). The V segment lost 6 bases and the J segment 4 bases; nucleotides outside the gene matches: 9. This CDR3 region has 15 residues. Full variable domain (remainder filled in from reference TRBV7-9 and TRBJ2-3): DTGVSQNPRHKITKRGQNVTFRCDPISEHNRLYWYRQTLGQGPEFLTYFQNEAQLEKSRLLSDRFSAERPKGSFSTLEIQRTEQGDSAMYLCASRLGGALADTQYFGPGTRLTVL.

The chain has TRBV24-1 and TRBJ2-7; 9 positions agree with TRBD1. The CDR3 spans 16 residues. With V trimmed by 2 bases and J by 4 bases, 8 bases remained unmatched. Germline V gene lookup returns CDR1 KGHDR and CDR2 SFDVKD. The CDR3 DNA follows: TGTGCCACCAGTGATTCCGGGACAGGGACTCAGTACGAGCAGTACTTC. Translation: CATSDSGTGTQYEQYF.

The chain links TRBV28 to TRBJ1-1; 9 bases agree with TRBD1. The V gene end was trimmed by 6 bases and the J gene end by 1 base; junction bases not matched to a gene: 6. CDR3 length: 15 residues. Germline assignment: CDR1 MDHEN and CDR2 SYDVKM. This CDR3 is CASSPLGQGNTEAFF. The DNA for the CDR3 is TGTGCCAGCAGCCCTTTGGGACAGGGGAACACTGAAGCTTTCTTT. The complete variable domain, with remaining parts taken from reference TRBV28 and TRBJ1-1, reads DVKVTQSSRYLVKRTGEKVFLECVQDMDHENMFWYRQDPGLGLRLIYFSYDVKMKEKGDIPEGYSVSREKKERFSLILESASTNQTSMYLCASSPLGQGNTEAFFGQGTRLTVV.

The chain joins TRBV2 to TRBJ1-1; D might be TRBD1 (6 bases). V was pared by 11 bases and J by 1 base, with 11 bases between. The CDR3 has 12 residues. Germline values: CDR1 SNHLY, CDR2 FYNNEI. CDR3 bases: TGTGCCGGGGGCAGGGGGAACACTGAAGCTTTCTTT. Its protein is CAGGRGNTEAFF.

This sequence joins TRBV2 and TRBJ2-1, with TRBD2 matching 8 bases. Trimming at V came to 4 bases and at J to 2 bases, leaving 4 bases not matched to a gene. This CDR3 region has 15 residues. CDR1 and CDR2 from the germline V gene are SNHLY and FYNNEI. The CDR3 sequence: CASSVDGGAYNEQFF. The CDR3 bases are TGTGCCAGCAGTGTAGACGGGGGGGCCTACAATGAGCAGTTCTTC. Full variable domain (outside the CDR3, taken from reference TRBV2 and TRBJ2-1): EPEVTQTPSHQVTQMGQEVILRCVPISNHLYFYWYRQILGQKVEFLVSFYNNEISEKSEIFDDQFSVERPDGSNFTLKIRSTKLEDSAMYFCASSVDGGAYNEQFFGPGTRLTVL.